This T cell receptor (beta chain) came from a study of T cells in localized non-small cell lung cancer. Profiled with immunoSEQ multiplex PCR; TCRdb holds only in-frame clones, not every one. Of about 33,000 clones listed, about 82% were seen once; the top ten hold 16%. The germline gives CDR1 MGHDK, CDR2 SYGVNS. Trimming cost V 3 bases and J 0 bases, with 12 bases left between them. The CDR3 has 16 residues. The chain uses TRBV25-1 and TRBJ2-1, with D possibly TRBD1 on 6 matching bases. This sample comprised peripheral blood, obtained before any cancer treatment. This TCR came from a male donor at least 60 years old with stage III squamous cell lung carcinoma. This CDR3 reads CASSEMGHSSYNEQFF. CDR3 DNA: TGTGCCAGCAGTGAGATGGGACACAGCTCCTACAATGAGCAGTTCTTC.